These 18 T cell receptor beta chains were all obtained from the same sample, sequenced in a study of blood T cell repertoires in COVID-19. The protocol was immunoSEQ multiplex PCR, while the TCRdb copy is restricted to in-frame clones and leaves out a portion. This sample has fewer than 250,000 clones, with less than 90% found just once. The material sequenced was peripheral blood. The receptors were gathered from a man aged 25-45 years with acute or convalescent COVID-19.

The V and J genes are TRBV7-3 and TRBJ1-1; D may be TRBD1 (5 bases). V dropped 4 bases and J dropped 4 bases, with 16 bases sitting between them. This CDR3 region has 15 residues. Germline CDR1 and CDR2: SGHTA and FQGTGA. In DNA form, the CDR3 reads TGTGCCAGCAGCTACTCAGGGCCCGGCGGCACTGAAGCTTTCTTT. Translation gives CASSYSGPGGTEAFF.

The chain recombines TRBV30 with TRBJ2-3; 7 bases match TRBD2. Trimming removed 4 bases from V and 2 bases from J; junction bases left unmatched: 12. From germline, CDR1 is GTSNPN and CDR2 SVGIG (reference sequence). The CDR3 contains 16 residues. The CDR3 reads CAWNYQTSRHTDTQYF. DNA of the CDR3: TGTGCCTGGAACTACCAGACTAGCCGACACACAGATACGCAGTATTTT.

The CDR3 loop reads CASRGQGHSPLHF. The CDR3, as DNA: TGTGCCAGCAGGGGACAGGGACATTCACCCCTCCACTTT. The J gene is TRBJ1-6, the V gene TRBV6-5; 9 positions match TRBD1. This CDR3 has 13 amino acids. J lost 8 bases, V lost 6 bases, and 2 bases had no gene match. Germline V gives CDR1 MNHEY, CDR2 SVGAGI.

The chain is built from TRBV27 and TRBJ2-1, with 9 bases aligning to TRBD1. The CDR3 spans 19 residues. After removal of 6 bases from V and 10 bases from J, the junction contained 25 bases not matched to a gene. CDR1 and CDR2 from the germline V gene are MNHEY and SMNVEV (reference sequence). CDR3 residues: CASRAPGQGLLRPRGEQFF. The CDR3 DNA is TGTGCCAGCAGGGCACCGGGACAGGGCCTCTTACGCCCCCGGGGGGAGCAGTTCTTC.

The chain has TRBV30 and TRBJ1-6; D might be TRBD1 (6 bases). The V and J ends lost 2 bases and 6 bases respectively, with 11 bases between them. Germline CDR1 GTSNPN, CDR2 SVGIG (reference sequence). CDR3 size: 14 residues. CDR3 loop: CAWSLGQRNSPLHF. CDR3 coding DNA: TGTGCCTGGAGTTTAGGACAGCGTAATTCACCCCTCCACTTT. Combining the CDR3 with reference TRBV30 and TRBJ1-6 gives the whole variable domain SQTIHQWPATLVQPVGSPLSLECTVEGTSNPNLYWYRQAAGRGLQLLFYSVGIGQISSEVPQNLSASRPQDRQFILSSKKLLLSDSGFYLCAWSLGQRNSPLHFGNGTRLTVT.

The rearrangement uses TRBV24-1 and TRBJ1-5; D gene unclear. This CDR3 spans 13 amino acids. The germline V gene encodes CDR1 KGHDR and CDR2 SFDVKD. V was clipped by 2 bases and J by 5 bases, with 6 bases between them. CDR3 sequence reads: CATSDSNDQPQHF. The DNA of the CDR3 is TGTGCCACCAGTGATTCTAACGATCAGCCCCAGCATTTT.

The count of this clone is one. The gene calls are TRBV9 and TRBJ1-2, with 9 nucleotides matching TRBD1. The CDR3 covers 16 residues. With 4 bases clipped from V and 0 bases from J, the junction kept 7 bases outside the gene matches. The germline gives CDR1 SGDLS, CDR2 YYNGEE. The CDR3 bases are TGTGCCAGCAGCCCTAAGGGACAGGGCTCTAACTATGGCTACACCTTC. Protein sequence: CASSPKGQGSNYGYTF.

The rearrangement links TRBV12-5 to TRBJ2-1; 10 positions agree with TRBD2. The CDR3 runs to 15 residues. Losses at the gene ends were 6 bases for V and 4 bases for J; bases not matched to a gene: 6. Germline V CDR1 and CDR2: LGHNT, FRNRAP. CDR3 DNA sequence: TGTGCTAGTGGCCCCTCTAGCGGGGGATACAATGAGCAGTTCTTC. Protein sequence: CASGPSSGGYNEQFF.

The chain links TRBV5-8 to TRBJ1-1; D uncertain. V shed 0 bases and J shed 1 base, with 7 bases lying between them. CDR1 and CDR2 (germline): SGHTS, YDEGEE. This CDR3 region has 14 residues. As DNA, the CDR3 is TGTGCCAGCAGCTTGGGACGCGGGAACACTGAAGCTTTCTTT. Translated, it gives CASSLGRGNTEAFF.

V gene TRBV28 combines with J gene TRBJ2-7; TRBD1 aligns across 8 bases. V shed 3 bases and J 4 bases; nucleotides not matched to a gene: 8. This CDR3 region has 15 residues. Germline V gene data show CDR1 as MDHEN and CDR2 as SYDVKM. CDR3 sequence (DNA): TGTGCCAGCAGTTTCAGCAGGGGGCGCAGGTACGAGCAGTACTTC. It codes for CASSFSRGRRYEQYF.

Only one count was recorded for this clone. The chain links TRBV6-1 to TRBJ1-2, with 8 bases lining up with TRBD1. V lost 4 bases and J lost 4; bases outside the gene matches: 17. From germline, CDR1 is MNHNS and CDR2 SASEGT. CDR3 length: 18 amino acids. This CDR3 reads CASSVDRGFRQVAYGYTF. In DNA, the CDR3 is TGTGCCAGCAGTGTCGACAGGGGTTTCCGCCAGGTTGCCTATGGCTACACCTTC.

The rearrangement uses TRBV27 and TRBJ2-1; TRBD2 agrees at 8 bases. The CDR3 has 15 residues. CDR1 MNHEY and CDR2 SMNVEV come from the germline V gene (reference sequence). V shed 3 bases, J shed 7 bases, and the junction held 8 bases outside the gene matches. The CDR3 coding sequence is TGTGCCAGCAGTTTGAGGCGGGGGGCCGAAAATGAGCAGTTCTTC. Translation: CASSLRRGAENEQFF.

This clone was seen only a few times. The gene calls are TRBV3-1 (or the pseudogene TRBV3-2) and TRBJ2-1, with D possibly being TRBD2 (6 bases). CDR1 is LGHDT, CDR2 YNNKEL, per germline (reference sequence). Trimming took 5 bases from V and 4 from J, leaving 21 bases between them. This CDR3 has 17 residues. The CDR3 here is CASSGGTRTTKYNEQFF. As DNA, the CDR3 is TGTGCCAGCAGCGGGGGGACTCGGACAACAAAATACAATGAGCAGTTCTTC.

The CDR3 coding sequence is TGCGCCAGCAGCCCAATACAGGGAATTAGCTACACCTTC. Residues: CASSPIQGISYTF. The rearrangement links TRBV5-1 to TRBJ1-2; tentatively, D is TRBD1 (6 bases). Trimming removed 4 bases at V and 9 bases at J, with 16 bases between. The CDR3 runs 13 residues. Germline CDR1 reads SGHRS; CDR2 reads YFSETQ.

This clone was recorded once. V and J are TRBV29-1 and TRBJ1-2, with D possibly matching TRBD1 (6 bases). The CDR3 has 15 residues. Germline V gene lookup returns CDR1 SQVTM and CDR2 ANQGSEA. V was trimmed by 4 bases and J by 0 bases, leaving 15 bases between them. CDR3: CSVGGQPLANYGYTF. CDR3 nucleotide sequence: TGCAGCGTTGGAGGACAGCCGCTAGCTAACTATGGCTACACCTTC.

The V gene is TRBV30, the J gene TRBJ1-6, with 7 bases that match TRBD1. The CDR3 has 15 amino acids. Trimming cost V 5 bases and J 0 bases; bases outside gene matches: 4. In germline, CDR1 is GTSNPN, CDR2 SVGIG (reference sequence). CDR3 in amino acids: CAWGGQFSYNSPLHF. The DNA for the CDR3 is TGTGCCTGGGGGGGACAGTTCTCCTATAATTCACCCCTCCACTTT.

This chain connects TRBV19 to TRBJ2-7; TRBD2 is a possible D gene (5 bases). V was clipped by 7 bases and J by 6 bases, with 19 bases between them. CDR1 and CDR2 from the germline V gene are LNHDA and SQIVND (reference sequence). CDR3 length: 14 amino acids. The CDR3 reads CASKSAVTTGEQYF. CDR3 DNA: TGTGCCAGTAAATCAGCGGTGACGACGGGCGAGCAGTACTTC.

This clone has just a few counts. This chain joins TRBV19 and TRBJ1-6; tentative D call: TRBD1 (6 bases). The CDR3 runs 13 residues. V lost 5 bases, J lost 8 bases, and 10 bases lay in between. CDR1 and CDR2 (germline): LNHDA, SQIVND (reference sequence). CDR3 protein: CASSRDNHSPLHF. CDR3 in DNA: TGTGCCAGTAGTCGGGACAACCATTCACCCCTCCACTTT.